These 10 T cell receptor beta chains share one sample of origin, sequenced in a study of blood T cell repertoires in COVID-19. Sequenced by immunoSEQ multiplex PCR; TCRdb stores in-frame clones only, minus some. The sample has 230,000 or so clones; roughly 87% are singletons. Sequenced material: peripheral blood. The receptors derive from a man aged 35-49 years with active or convalescent COVID-19.

This clone appeared a few times. The chain has TRBV13 and TRBJ1-5, with D possibly matching TRBD1 (5 bases). The CDR3 has 13 residues. The germline V and J ends were trimmed by 4 bases and 5 bases, with 9 bases remaining between them. CDR1 is PRHDT, CDR2 FYEKMQ, per germline (reference sequence). The CDR3 coding sequence is TGTGCCAGCAGCTGGGGACTCGATCAGCCCCAGCATTTT. Protein sequence: CASSWGLDQPQHF.

This chain links TRBV27 with TRBJ1-5; D ambiguous. Per the germline V gene, CDR1 is MNHEY and CDR2 is SMNVEV (reference sequence). The V and J ends lost 1 base and 0 bases respectively, with 10 bases between them. The CDR3 is 16 amino acids. The CDR3 DNA reads as TGTGCCAGCAGTTTATACGGAGATTATAGCAATCAGCCCCAGCATTTT. It specifies CASSLYGDYSNQPQHF.

V is TRBV28 and J is TRBJ1-5; D perhaps matches TRBD1 (6 bases). In germline, CDR1 is MDHEN, CDR2 SYDVKM. The CDR3 runs to 17 residues. The V gene lost 6 bases and the J gene lost 3 bases, with 21 bases spanning the gap. CDR3 loop: CASSLTGKGISNQPQHF. Written as DNA, the CDR3 is TGTGCCAGCAGCCTAACAGGGAAGGGGATTTCCAATCAGCCCCAGCATTTT. The full variable domain, with the rest looked up from reference TRBV28 and TRBJ1-5, is DVKVTQSSRYLVKRTGEKVFLECVQDMDHENMFWYRQDPGLGLRLIYFSYDVKMKEKGDIPEGYSVSREKKERFSLILESASTNQTSMYLCASSLTGKGISNQPQHFGDGTRLSIL.

The rearrangement uses TRBV5-6 and TRBJ1-4, with 7 bases lining up with TRBD1. Germline lookup yields CDR1 SGHDT and CDR2 YYEEEE. The CDR3 is made up of 15 amino acids. V shed 0 bases, J shed 8 bases, and the junction held 7 bases outside the gene matches. DNA for the CDR3: TGTGCCAGCAGCTTGGGTGCAGGGGGGATGGAAAAACTGTTTTTT. Translating it yields CASSLGAGGMEKLFF.

V gene TRBV27 combines with J gene TRBJ2-7; a possible D gene is TRBD2 (6 bases). The CDR3 contains 14 residues. Germline-derived CDR1 and CDR2 are MNHEY and SMNVEV (reference sequence). Trimming took off 5 bases at V and 2 bases at J, with 13 bases between the two ends. CDR3 in amino acids: CASSGRLDPYEQYF. DNA for the CDR3: TGTGCCAGCAGTGGGAGACTAGACCCCTACGAGCAGTACTTC.

The rearrangement links TRBV29-1 to TRBJ1-1; D may be TRBD1 (5 bases). The CDR3 is made up of 11 amino acids. The germline V gene encodes CDR1 SQVTM and CDR2 ANQGSEA. CDR3 sequence: CSAQVDTEAFF. The CDR3 DNA sequence: TGCAGTGCACAGGTGGACACTGAAGCTTTCTTT.

V is TRBV19 and J is TRBJ2-1, with 8 bases fitting TRBD2. The CDR3 sequence is 15 residues long. The trim removed 1 base at V and 8 bases at J, leaving 7 bases unmatched. Germline CDR1 LNHDA, CDR2 SQIVND (reference sequence). The CDR3 sequence: CASSIVGLAGYEQFF. Here the CDR3 DNA reads TGTGCCAGTAGTATAGTTGGGCTAGCGGGTTATGAGCAGTTCTTC. Drawing the rest from reference TRBV19 and TRBJ2-1, the complete variable domain is DGGITQSPKYLFRKEGQNVTLSCEQNLNHDAMYWYRQDPGQGLRLIYYSQIVNDFQKGDIAEGYSVSREKKESFPLTVTSAQKNPTAFYLCASSIVGLAGYEQFFGPGTRLTVL.

The chain has TRBV5-1 and TRBJ2-3, with TRBD1 matching over 7 bases. The CDR3 has 14 amino acids. Germline V gives CDR1 SGHRS, CDR2 YFSETQ. J gave up 2 bases and V 7 bases, and 7 bases lay outside the gene matches. Here the CDR3 reads CASRSGQTTDTQYF. The CDR3 region has the DNA TGCGCCAGCCGCTCGGGACAGACCACAGATACGCAGTATTTT.

The chain couples TRBV7-9 to TRBJ2-1, with D uncertain. This CDR3 spans 13 amino acids. CDR1 is SEHNR, CDR2 FQNEAQ, per germline (reference sequence). Between the trimmed V and J ends, which lost 2 bases and 3 bases, there was a span of 5 bases. CDR3 region: CASSLNGYNEQFF. As DNA, the CDR3 is TGTGCCAGCAGCTTAAACGGCTACAATGAGCAGTTCTTC.

The gene calls are TRBV10-3 and TRBJ2-3; D ambiguous. Germline CDR1 ENHRY, CDR2 SYGVKD. This CDR3 comprises 14 residues. V lost 4 bases and J lost 0, with 8 bases in between. CDR3 protein: CAISGQLSTDTQYF. CDR3 nucleotide sequence: TGTGCCATCAGTGGGCAGTTGAGCACAGATACGCAGTATTTT.